Listed below are T cell receptor beta chains from one sample, sequenced in a study of tumor-infiltrating lymphocytes in primary liver carcinoma. TCRdb re-analysed the multiplex PCR reads in MiXCR, keeping a single row per CDR3 protein. Of hundreds of thousands of distinct CDR3 sequences in the sample, around 50% were seen once. Sequenced material: peripheral blood. These receptors came from a young woman with primary liver carcinoma and hepatitis B virus infection. Each CDR3 is given with its conserved first and last residue. D genes are given only for firm matches. The size entry is marked missing in some rows and otherwise reads once, few, many or a size class.

d_call cdr3_length j_call clone_size v_call cdr3_aa cdr3_nt
TRBD2 15 TRBJ2-5 NA TRBV4-2 CVSSLVTSDKETQYF TGTGTCAGCAGCCTCGTGACTAGCGACAAGGAGACCCAGTACTTC
NA 15 TRBJ2-7 few TRBV14 CASSWTSGESYEQYF TGTGCCAGCAGCTGGACCTCGGGAGAAAGTTACGAGCAGTACTTC
TRBD2 13 TRBJ2-7 NA TRBV6-2/TRBV6-3 CASGTSGSYEQYF TGTGCCAGCGGGACTAGCGGCTCCTACGAGCAGTACTTC
TRBD1 18 TRBJ1-5 NA TRBV6-5 CASSPLGTGGYSNQPQHF TGTGCCAGCAGTCCTCTAGGGACAGGGGGATATAGCAATCAGCCCCAGCATTTT
TRBD2 13 TRBJ2-3 once TRBV12-3/TRBV12-4 CATVAGDTDMQYF TGTGCCACCGTAGCGGGAGATACAGATATGCAGTATTTT
TRBD1 13 TRBJ1-2 few TRBV7-9 CASSHGTAAGYTF TGTGCCAGCAGCCACGGGACAGCTGCTGGCTACACCTTC
NA 13 TRBJ2-4 many TRBV6-2/TRBV6-3 CASSYSGGNIQYF TGTGCCAGCAGTTACAGCGGCGGGAACATTCAGTACTTC
NA 17 TRBJ1-1 NA TRBV11-2 CASSFDGTDPLYSEAFF TGTGCCAGCAGCTTTGACGGGACGGACCCTCTTTATTCCGAAGCCTTCTTT
NA 14 TRBJ2-7 NA TRBV10-3 CAISPTIETYEQYF TGTGCCATCAGTCCGACTATAGAGACCTACGAGCAGTACTTC
TRBD1 13 TRBJ2-1 many TRBV12-3/TRBV12-4 CATRDRERNEQFF TGTGCCACCAGGGACAGGGAGCGCAATGAGCAGTTCTTC
NA 17 TRBJ2-7 many TRBV11-3 CASSLDRRRGASYEQYF TGTGCCAGCAGCTTAGATCGAAGGAGGGGGGCGTCCTACGAGCAGTACTTC
NA 16 TRBJ1-5 few TRBV30 CAWSVTGRGLNQPQHF TGTGCCTGGAGTGTAACTGGGAGAGGTCTCAATCAGCCCCAGCATTTT
NA 12 TRBJ2-7 many TRBV11-1 CACSPGRYEQYF TGTGCCTGCAGTCCCGGACGTTACGAGCAGTACTTC
TRBD1 16 TRBJ1-4 NA TRBV5-6 CASSPDRGRPNEKLFF TGTGCCAGCAGCCCCGACAGGGGGCGGCCTAATGAAAAACTGTTTTTT
NA 15 TRBJ2-2 NA TRBV11-2 CASSPPTPNTGELFF TGTGCCAGCAGCCCCCCTACTCCGAACACCGGGGAGCTGTTTTTT
NA 13 TRBJ2-4 few TRBV6-1 CASSVGVGNIQYF TGTGCCAGCAGTGTGGGGGTCGGAAACATTCAGTACTTC
NA 20 TRBJ2-2 NA TRBV14 CASSQYPGPKTFANTGELFF TGTGCCAGCAGCCAGTACCCGGGACCGAAAACTTTCGCGAACACCGGGGAGCTGTTTTTT
NA 14 TRBJ1-4 many TRBV6-2/TRBV6-3 CASRSPGSEEKLFF TGTGCCAGCAGATCCCCAGGGAGCGAGGAAAAACTGTTTTTT
NA 13 TRBJ2-2 NA TRBV6-5 CASSYISGGELFF TGTGCCAGCAGTTACATCTCTGGCGGGGAGCTGTTTTTT
NA 15 TRBJ2-1 NA TRBV29-1 CGAPRLGGSYNEQFF TGCGGCGCCCCCCGGTTAGGCGGTTCCTACAATGAGCAGTTCTTC
TRBD1 14 TRBJ1-3 NA TRBV6-1 CASSVTGVENTIYF TGTGCCAGCAGTGTTACAGGGGTTGAAAACACCATATATTTT
NA 12 TRBJ2-1 NA TRBV29-1 CSGTPSYNEQFF TGCAGCGGGACGCCCTCCTACAATGAGCAGTTCTTC
NA 16 TRBJ2-2 NA TRBV15 CATSREQGHNTGELFF TGTGCCACCAGCAGAGAACAGGGACATAACACCGGGGAGCTGTTTTTT
NA 16 TRBJ2-2 NA TRBV12-3/TRBV12-4 CASSSGQGRGVGELFF TGTGCCAGCAGTTCAGGGCAGGGGAGAGGGGTCGGGGAGCTGTTTTTT
TRBD2 15 TRBJ2-7 NA TRBV13 CASSSGGTSVYEQYF TGTGCCAGCAGCTCCGGGGGGACTAGCGTCTACGAGCAGTACTTC
NA 16 TRBJ1-2 many TRBV11-2 CASSLGSGLTTGGYTF TGTGCCAGCAGCTTAGGATCAGGGTTGACAACGGGTGGCTACACCTTC
NA 13 TRBJ2-5 many TRBV7-9 CASSFTAQETQYF TGTGCCAGCAGCTTCACAGCCCAAGAGACCCAGTACTTC
NA 15 TRBJ1-4 NA TRBV6-1 CASEIGLTTNERLFF TGTGCCAGCGAAATAGGCCTAACAACTAATGAAAGACTGTTTTTT
NA 11 TRBJ2-5 many TRBV6-6 CASSYGETQYF TGTGCCAGCAGTTACGGGGAGACCCAGTACTTC
TRBD1 17 TRBJ2-7 few TRBV14 CASSQDVGQGALYEQYF TGTGCCAGCAGCCAAGATGTAGGGCAGGGGGCCCTCTACGAGCAGTACTTC
NA 12 TRBJ2-3 few TRBV29-1 CGVENEALTQYF TGCGGCGTTGAAAATGAGGCACTTACGCAGTATTTT
NA 19 TRBJ2-4 NA TRBV11-2 CANSLDSPLGGVAKNIQYF TGTGCCAACAGCTTAGATTCTCCCCTGGGCGGGGTTGCCAAAAACATTCAGTACTTC
TRBD2 18 TRBJ2-7 many TRBV5-4 CASSLGAMTSGPSYEQYF TGTGCCAGCAGCCTGGGGGCAATGACTAGCGGGCCATCCTACGAGCAGTACTTC
NA 11 TRBJ2-3 many TRBV12-3/TRBV12-4 CASSLGHTQYF TGTGCCAGCAGTTTGGGGCATACGCAGTATTTT
NA 13 TRBJ1-1 NA TRBV4-3 CASSLHSATEAFF TGTGCCAGCAGCCTACACTCGGCGACCGAAGCATTCTTT
NA 14 TRBJ2-3 NA TRBV5-1 CASSRLRGTDTQYF TGCGCCAGCAGCAGACTCAGGGGGACTGATACGCAGTATTTT
NA 18 TRBJ2-1 few TRBV5-4 CASSLGARTSPSGNEQFF TGTGCCAGCAGCTTGGGGGCTAGAACCTCCCCCAGTGGCAATGAGCAGTTCTTC
TRBD2 18 TRBJ2-3 NA TRBV20-1 CSARDPLAGGPRTDTQYF TGCAGTGCTAGAGATCCTTTAGCGGGAGGGCCTCGAACAGATACGCAGTATTTT
TRBD2 15 TRBJ2-7 NA TRBV11-2 CASSWRLAGVYEQYF TGTGCCAGCAGCTGGAGGCTAGCGGGAGTCTACGAGCAGTACTTC
NA 13 TRBJ1-4 few TRBV7-9 CASSLTQNEKLFF TGTGCCAGCAGCTTAACCCAAAATGAAAAACTGTTTTTT
TRBD2 15 TRBJ2-1 NA TRBV5-1 CASSLELAGGPEQFF TGCGCCAGCAGCTTGGAATTAGCGGGAGGGCCTGAGCAGTTCTTC
NA 10 TRBJ2-7 NA TRBV7-9 CASSSDEQYF TGTGCCAGCAGCTCCGACGAGCAGTACTTC
TRBD2 12 TRBJ2-7 few TRBV30 CACGLDNYEQYF TGTGCCTGTGGACTAGACAACTACGAGCAGTACTTC
NA 13 TRBJ1-1 many TRBV4-2 CASSLGRDTEAFF TGTGCCAGCAGCCTAGGACGGGACACTGAAGCTTTCTTT
TRBD1 15 TRBJ2-5 few TRBV4-1 CASSQRDRTQETQYF TGCGCCAGCAGCCAAAGGGACAGAACTCAAGAGACCCAGTACTTC
NA 15 TRBJ2-3 NA TRBV6-5 CASSYSLAPTYTQYF TGTGCCAGCAGTTACTCGCTAGCGCCCACATATACGCAATATTTT
NA 14 TRBJ1-1 many TRBV12-3/TRBV12-4 CASTLRGADTEAFF TGTGCCAGCACCTTGAGGGGGGCAGACACTGAAGCTTTCTTT
NA 12 TRBJ1-1 NA TRBV6-2/TRBV6-3 CASSYLNTEAFF TGTGCCAGCAGTTACTTGAACACTGAAGCTTTCTTT
NA 15 TRBJ2-1 few TRBV6-6 CASSYGLKGGNEQFF TGTGCCAGCAGTTACGGTTTGAAAGGGGGCAATGAGCAGTTCTTC
TRBD1 15 TRBJ1-2 once TRBV6-5 CASGFGTATGYGYTF TGTGCCAGCGGATTCGGGACAGCCACTGGCTATGGCTACACCTTC
NA 16 TRBJ2-1 NA TRBV4-3 CTSSQDAGSYYSEQFF TGCACCAGCAGCCAGGATGCGGGAAGCTACTACAGTGAGCAGTTCTTC
TRBD2 15 TRBJ2-4 NA TRBV29-1 CSVSTSGVAKNIQNF TGCAGCGTTTCGACTAGCGGGGTAGCCAAAAACATCCAGAACTTC
TRBD2 15 TRBJ2-1 NA TRBV13 CASSTRLAPTKEQFF TGTGCCAGCAGCACACGACTAGCGCCTACTAAGGAGCAGTTCTTC
TRBD1 15 TRBJ2-7 many TRBV11-2 CASSPRTGGTYEQYF TGTGCCAGCAGCCCCCGGACAGGGGGGACCTACGAGCAGTACTTC
NA 14 TRBJ1-5 NA TRBV16 CASKKVNSNQPQHF TGTGCCAGCAAAAAGGTGAATAGCAATCAGCCCCAGCATTTT
TRBD2 17 TRBJ2-3 NA TRBV4-3 CASSQTRPGLHTDTQYF TGCGCCAGCAGCCAAACAAGACCGGGACTACACACAGATACGCAGTATTTT
NA 16 TRBJ1-3 many TRBV11-2 CASSSTGGSLGNTIYF TGTGCCAGCAGCTCCACCGGAGGCAGCCTAGGAAACACCATATATTTT
TRBD2 19 TRBJ2-7 once TRBV7-8 CASSNSKGLGTSVDYEQYF TGTGCCAGCAGCAACTCAAAGGGACTCGGGACTAGCGTCGACTACGAGCAGTACTTC
NA 15 TRBJ1-2 NA TRBV6-2/TRBV6-3 CAISYSRRARRGYTF TGTGCCATCAGTTACTCGCGGAGGGCCCGGCGGGGCTACACCTTC